The clone carrying this T cell receptor beta chain is termed medium-sized (0.01 to 0.1%). What it recognizes is unknown. These data belong to a study of CD8 T cells in ankylosing spondylitis. Study-wide results and caveats: Peripheral blood samples showed relatively rare disease-linked clones, and these clones were CD8+. Some motif variants had been reported before (in reactive arthritis synovial fluid and blood).

Germline CDR1 is SGDLS and CDR2 is YYNGEE. V was pared by 2 bases and J by 7 bases, with 10 bases of the junction left unmatched. The CDR3 is 16 amino acids. TCRdb called the 5' RACE reads again in MiXCR, with one record for every CDR3 protein. Of about 39,000 distinct CDR3 sequences in the sample, 3.5% to 4% were seen once. The receptor's source is a female donor with ankylosing spondylitis or in good health (not recorded which). Sequencing used blood, either unsorted or a sorted T cell fraction (not recorded which). V is TRBV9 and J is TRBJ2-1; 9 bases align to TRBD2. The CDR3 region has the DNA TGTGCCAGCAGCGTGGGGTCGGCGGGGGGGCTTAATGAGCAGTTCTTC. Its protein is CASSVGSAGGLNEQFF.